This TCR beta chain was captured in a study of neurological immune-mediated disorders. General study points: Whereas HTLV-1-associated myelopathy showed the most TCR clonal expansion, multiple sclerosis showed the least, with levels below those of healthy controls.

This clonotype was observed many times. Its matching antigen is unknown. Unsorted libraries were prepared from 2 million PBMCs that had been stored at -80 C. Germline CDR1 reads MNHEY; CDR2 reads SVGEGT. The CDR3 has 15 amino acids. The V gene lost 2 bases and the J gene lost 3 bases, with 11 bases spanning the gap. TCRdb re-derived calls from the 5' RACE reads in MiXCR, one entry per CDR3 protein. The table has about 58,000 distinct CDR3 sequences, about 2.5% seen once. Sequenced input: PBMCs. The TCR originated in a man aged 50 to 60 with multiple sclerosis. The V gene is TRBV6-2 or TRBV6-3, the J gene TRBJ1-5; D is undetermined. This CDR3 reads CASSYPAADNQPQHF. For the CDR3, the DNA is TGTGCCAGCAGTTACCCCGCAGCCGACAATCAGCCCCAGCATTTT.